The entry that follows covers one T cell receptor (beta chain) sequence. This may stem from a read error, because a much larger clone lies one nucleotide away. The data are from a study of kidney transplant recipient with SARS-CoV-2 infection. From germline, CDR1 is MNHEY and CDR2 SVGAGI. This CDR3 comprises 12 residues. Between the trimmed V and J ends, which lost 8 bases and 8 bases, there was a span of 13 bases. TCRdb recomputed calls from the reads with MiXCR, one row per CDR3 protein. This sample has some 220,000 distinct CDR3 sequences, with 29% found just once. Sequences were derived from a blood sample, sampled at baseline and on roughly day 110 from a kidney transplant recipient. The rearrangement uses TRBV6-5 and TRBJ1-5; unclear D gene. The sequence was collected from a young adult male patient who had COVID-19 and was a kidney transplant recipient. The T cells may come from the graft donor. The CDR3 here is CASGENKKPQHF. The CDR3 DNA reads TGTGCCAGCGGGGAAAACAAAAAGCCCCAGCATTTT.